Each of the 4 T cell receptor beta chains below was sequenced from the same sample in a study of graft-versus-host responses after intestinal transplantation (dated by TCRdb to the early 2020s). These receptors have no identified antigens. Library creation used the immunoSEQ multiplex PCR assay. TCRdb provides this immuneACCESS table in a form limited to in-frame rearrangements. Some clones are lacking; in checked studies, under half of them reflect an unresolved V gene, and why the rest are absent is not known. The sample table lists under 90,000 clones, around 87% of them with a count of one. Together, the top ten hold 4% of the sample. Taken with the paper, the label for time point translates to: cells obtained before transplantation from donor or recipient. The specimen comprised unstimulated CD8+ T cells sorted from spleen or lymph node cells, sampled before transplant. Receptor source: a human donor who was the organ donor for an intestinal transplant.

The rearrangement uses TRBV2 and TRBJ2-3; 10 bases align to TRBD2. The germline CDR1 and CDR2 sequences are SNHLY and FYNNEI. The junction had 9 bases not matched to a gene; V was cut back by 1 base and J by 2 bases. This CDR3 is built from 18 residues. For the CDR3, the DNA is TGTGCCAGCAGTGAAGAAGTTGTAAGCGGGGGGGCCACAGATACGCAGTATTTT. Protein sequence: CASSEEVVSGGATDTQYF.

This sequence joins TRBV5-1 and TRBJ1-2, with TRBD1 matching 9 bases. With 1 base clipped from V and 6 bases from J, the junction kept 4 bases outside the gene matches. The CDR3 length is 14 residues. Looked up from germline, CDR1 is SGHRS and CDR2 is YFSETQ. The CDR3 nucleotides are TGCGCCAGCAGCTTGACAGGGGGCGGAGATGGCTACACCTTC. As protein: CASSLTGGGDGYTF.

CDR3 nucleotide sequence: TGTGCCAGCAGCCCAACGGGACAGGGTGACACTGAAGCTTTCTTT. The encoded protein is CASSPTGQGDTEAFF. The chain carries TRBV16 and TRBJ1-1; TRBD1 matches at 9 bases. Germline V lookup: CDR1 KGHSY, CDR2 FQNENV. CDR3 length: 15 residues. J lost 3 bases, V lost 4 bases, and 6 bases had no gene match.

CDR3 protein: CASSPGGYGYTF. For the CDR3, the DNA is TGTGCCAGCTCACCAGGGGGGTATGGCTACACCTTC. The gene calls are TRBV18 and TRBJ1-2; maybe TRBD1 (5 bases). The CDR3 runs to 12 residues. The V gene lost 2 bases and the J gene lost 5 bases, with 6 bases spanning the gap. Germline V gene data show CDR1 as KGHSH and CDR2 as LQKENI.